Sequencing of this TCR beta chain was carried out in a study of T-cell memory formation after mild COVID-19. TCRdb fed the 5' RACE reads into MiXCR, producing one record per CDR3 protein. The repertoire has about 130,000 distinct CDR3 sequences, roughly 15% of them found once; the top ten carry 11% to 15%. There are 15 residues in the CDR3. The J segment lost 4 bases and the V segment lost 6 bases, leaving 8 bases of the junction unmatched. The receptor was derived from an adult woman who had mild COVID-19 (a few samples of this study predate the infection). Cell type and time point are not known. Specimen: PBMCs or a T cell subset sorted from them (not recorded which). The chain has TRBV12-3 or TRBV12-4 and TRBJ2-1; TRBD2 matches 8 bases. CDR3 DNA: TGTGCCAGCAGCCCCGGGGGGGCCCTTTACAATGAGCAGTTCTTC. Residues: CASSPGGALYNEQFF.